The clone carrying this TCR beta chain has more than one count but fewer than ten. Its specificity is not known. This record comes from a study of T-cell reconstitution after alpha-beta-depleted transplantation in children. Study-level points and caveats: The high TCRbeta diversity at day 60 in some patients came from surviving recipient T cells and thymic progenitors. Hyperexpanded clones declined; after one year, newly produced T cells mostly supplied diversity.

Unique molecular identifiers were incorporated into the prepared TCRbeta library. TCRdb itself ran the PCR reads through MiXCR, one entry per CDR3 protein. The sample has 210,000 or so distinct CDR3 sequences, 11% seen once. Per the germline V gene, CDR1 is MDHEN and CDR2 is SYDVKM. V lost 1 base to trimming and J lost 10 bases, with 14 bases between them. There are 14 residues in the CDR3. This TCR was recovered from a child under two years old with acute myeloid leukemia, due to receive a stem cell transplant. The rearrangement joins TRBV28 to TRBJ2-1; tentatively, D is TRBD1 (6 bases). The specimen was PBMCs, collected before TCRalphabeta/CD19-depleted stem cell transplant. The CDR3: CASSLYAGQGEQFF. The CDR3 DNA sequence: TGTGCCAGCAGTTTATACGCAGGGCAGGGGGAGCAGTTCTTC. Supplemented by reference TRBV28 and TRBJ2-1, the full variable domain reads DVKVTQSSRYLVKRTGEKVFLECVQDMDHENMFWYRQDPGLGLRLIYFSYDVKMKEKGDIPEGYSVSREKKERFSLILESASTNQTSMYLCASSLYAGQGEQFFGPGTRLTVL.